This is a list of T cell receptor beta chains from one sample in a study of CD8+CD57+ T cells in acquired aplastic anemia. TCRdb re-derived calls from the reads in MiXCR, one entry per CDR3 protein. This table holds 200,000 to 250,000 distinct CDR3 sequences, over 40% found once. The sequenced sample was sorted CD4+, CD8+, or CD8+CD57+ T cells (not recorded which) from PBMCs. The source of these receptors is a human donor with aplastic anemia. CDR3s include the opening cysteine and the closing phenylalanine or tryptophan. Fields, in order: clone size, J gene, V gene, D gene, CDR3 protein, CDR3 DNA. A D gene is named only where the DNA matches it firmly. The size field is filled for only some rows; it gives once, few, many or a size class.

- | TRBJ2-1 | TRBV20-1 | - | CSASSPVKSSYNEQFF | TGCAGTGCCAGCTCACCTGTAAAGAGCTCCTACAATGAGCAGTTCTTC
- | TRBJ2-7 | TRBV7-2 | - | CASSLFRTESAYEQYF | TGTGCCAGCAGCTTATTCCGGACGGAGTCCGCCTACGAGCAGTACTTC
few | TRBJ2-5 | TRBV18 | TRBD1 | CASSPGTAQETQYF | TGTGCCAGCTCGCCTGGGACAGCCCAAGAGACCCAGTACTTC
many | TRBJ2-7 | TRBV28 | TRBD2 | CASSSGTSERF | TGTGCCAGCAGTTCCGGGACTAGCGAGAGATTC
- | TRBJ2-5 | TRBV3-1 | TRBD2 | CASSLRTSGGLQETQYF | TGTGCCAGCAGCCTTAGGACTAGCGGGGGCCTCCAAGAGACCCAGTACTTC
- | TRBJ1-5 | TRBV7-2 | TRBD1 | CASSIISGGYQPQHF | TGTGCCAGCAGCATAATCTCAGGGGGCTATCAGCCCCAGCATTTT
many | TRBJ1-2 | TRBV27 | - | CASSFGGLSYGYTF | TGTGCCAGCAGTTTTGGGGGGTTAAGCTATGGCTACACCTTC
many | TRBJ1-2 | TRBV6-1 | - | CASSEPGSDGYTF | TGTGCCAGCAGTGAACCAGGGTCGGATGGCTACACCTTC
many | TRBJ1-6 | TRBV20-1 | - | CSARLGTVNSPLHF | TGCAGTGCTAGATTGGGGACGGTCAATTCACCCCTCCACTTT
many | TRBJ2-7 | TRBV7-2 | - | CASSPSRSEQYF | TGTGCCAGCAGCCCTAGTCGCAGCGAGCAGTACTTC